These 31 T cell receptor beta chains were sequenced from one sample in a study of blood T cell repertoires in COVID-19. Only in-frame clones appear in the TCRdb table, and some are missing; sequencing was by immunoSEQ multiplex PCR. This table has 130,000 to 150,000 clones, 65% to 80% appearing once. What was sequenced was peripheral blood. These receptors were collected from a man aged 55 to 69 with acute or convalescent COVID-19.

This clone was counted a single time. The V call is TRBV18, the J call TRBJ2-1, with 7 bases fitting TRBD2. V shed 4 bases and J 10 bases; nucleotides not matched to a gene: 1. CDR3 length: 11 amino acids. Looked up from germline, CDR1 is KGHSH and CDR2 is LQKENI. The CDR3 loop is CASSLSGEQFF. The CDR3 DNA follows: TGTGCCAGCTCACTTAGCGGGGAGCAGTTCTTC.

This clone was detected once. The V gene is TRBV11-3, the J gene TRBJ2-1; 7 bases fit TRBD1. The CDR3 totals 16 residues. With 4 bases clipped from V and 3 bases from J, the junction kept 9 bases outside the gene matches. Germline CDR1 is SGHNT and CDR2 is YENEEA. The CDR3 region has the DNA TGTGCCAGCAGCTCTGGACGGGACAGCTTCTACAATGAGCAGTTCTTC. Amino acid sequence: CASSSGRDSFYNEQFF.

This rearrangement joins TRBV29-1 to TRBJ2-1; 9 bases agree with TRBD2. This CDR3 is 16 amino acids long. The V gene end was trimmed by 6 bases and the J gene end by 0 bases; junction bases not matched to a gene: 9. Germline CDR1 and CDR2: SQVTM and ANQGSEA. The CDR3 nucleotides read TGCAGCGTCTACCGACTAGCGGATAGCTCCTACAATGAGCAGTTCTTC. It codes for CSVYRLADSSYNEQFF.

The gene calls are TRBV3-1 (or the pseudogene TRBV3-2) and TRBJ2-3; D is unresolved. Germline V lookup: CDR1 LGHDT, CDR2 YNNKEL (reference sequence). The CDR3 has 14 residues. V dropped 1 base and J dropped 8 bases, with 13 bases sitting between them. Here the CDR3 reads CASSQVGLPTTQYF. The CDR3 DNA is TGTGCCAGCAGCCAAGTCGGTCTTCCCACTACGCAGTATTTT.

This clone showed up just a few times. The chain joins TRBV7-7 to TRBJ2-1; D remains ambiguous. V was shortened by 4 bases and J by 1 base, with 8 bases between the two germline ends. The germline CDR1 and CDR2 sequences are SSHAT and FNYEAQ (reference sequence). The CDR3 totals 14 residues. In nucleotides, the CDR3 is TGTGCCAGCAGCTCCGGGTCTTCCTACAATGAGCAGTTCTTC. Protein product: CASSSGSSYNEQFF.

V gene TRBV4-2 combines with J gene TRBJ2-2; TRBD2 aligns across 10 bases. The CDR3 extends over 19 amino acids. Germline V gene sequence: CDR1 LGHNA, CDR2 YNFKEQ. V shed 1 base and J 10 bases; nucleotides not matched to a gene: 18. In DNA form, the CDR3 reads TGTGCCAGCAGCCAAGCCAGCCGGAGGACTAGCGGTAAATGGGAGGAGCTGTTTTTT. It yields the protein CASSQASRRTSGKWEELFF.

The V call is TRBV24-1, the J call TRBJ2-3, with a possible D match to TRBD1 (5 bases). In germline, CDR1 is KGHDR, CDR2 SFDVKD. The CDR3 runs 14 residues. V gave up 0 bases and J gave up 6 bases, with 9 bases separating them. Here the CDR3 reads CATSDLLTDDTQYF. DNA of the CDR3: TGTGCCACCAGTGATTTGCTGACAGATGATACGCAGTATTTT.

V and J are TRBV12-3 or TRBV12-4 and TRBJ1-2; tentative D call: TRBD1 (5 bases). This CDR3 has 12 residues. V lost 3 bases, J lost 4 bases, and 6 bases lay in between. CDR3 sequence (DNA): TGTGCCAGCAGTTTCCAGGGCTATGGCTACACCTTC. Translation gives CASSFQGYGYTF.

The gene calls are TRBV28 and TRBJ1-4; 7 positions agree with TRBD1. The CDR3 spans 15 residues. Germline CDR1 MDHEN, CDR2 SYDVKM. The ends lost 2 bases at V and 8 bases at J; junction bases unmatched: 8. The CDR3 sequence: CASSLRTGVVEKLFF. The CDR3 DNA follows: TGTGCCAGCAGTTTACGTACAGGGGTGGTGGAAAAACTGTTTTTT.

The V call is TRBV3-1 (or the pseudogene TRBV3-2), the J call TRBJ1-2; a possible D gene is TRBD1 (6 bases). CDR1 LGHDT and CDR2 YNNKEL come from the germline V gene (reference sequence). V lost 1 base and J 4 bases, leaving 10 bases between the germline ends. The CDR3 has 14 residues. CDR3 in amino acids: CASSQAGQIYGYTF. CDR3 sequence (DNA): TGTGCCAGCAGCCAAGCTGGACAGATCTATGGCTACACCTTC.

The rearrangement uses TRBV6-5 and TRBJ2-3; D perhaps matches TRBD1 (6 bases). Germline CDR1 is MNHEY and CDR2 is SVGAGI. V was cut by 7 bases and J by 6 bases, with 17 bases left in between. This CDR3 is 14 amino acids long. CDR3 residues: CASTIIGGGDTQYF. For the CDR3, the DNA is TGTGCCAGCACCATCATAGGGGGTGGTGATACGCAGTATTTT.

The chain is built from TRBV18 and TRBJ2-3; tentatively, D is TRBD1 (5 bases). V was shortened by 3 bases and J by 7 bases, with 23 bases between the two germline ends. CDR1 is KGHSH and CDR2 is LQKENI in the germline V gene. The CDR3 spans 17 residues. The chain's CDR3 is CASSPALGAPYSYTQYF. In DNA form, the CDR3 reads TGTGCCAGCTCACCGGCTTTAGGGGCTCCCTATTCTTATACGCAGTATTTT.

The rearrangement links TRBV5-1 to TRBJ2-1, with TRBD1 identical over 7 bases. Germline trimming cut 2 bases from V and 10 bases from J; bases unmatched to any gene: 3. This CDR3 comprises 12 residues. CDR1 and CDR2 (germline): SGHRS, YFSETQ. CDR3 in DNA: TGCGCCAGCAGCTTAGGGGGCAGGGAGCAGTTCTTC. This gives the protein CASSLGGREQFF.

The chain employs TRBV6-5 and TRBJ2-1, with TRBD1 matching 11 bases. Germline CDR1 MNHEY, CDR2 SVGAGI. The CDR3 consists of 16 residues. V shed 2 bases, J shed 6 bases, and the junction held 6 bases outside the gene matches. CDR3 nucleotide sequence: TGTGCCAGCAGTTACCTCCCGGGACAGGGGGTCAATGAGCAGTTCTTC. It translates to CASSYLPGQGVNEQFF.

The chain combines TRBV7-9 with TRBJ2-2, with 9 bases fitting TRBD1. Germline V gene sequence: CDR1 SEHNR, CDR2 FQNEAQ (reference sequence). After removal of 6 bases from V and 7 bases from J, the junction contained 6 bases not matched to a gene. The CDR3 consists of 14 residues. The CDR3 DNA reads as TGTGCCAGCAGGGACAGGGGACAGGGCGGGGAGCTGTTTTTT. Translated: CASRDRGQGGELFF.

This clone has only a few counts. The chain couples TRBV5-1 to TRBJ2-5, with 8 bases fitting TRBD2. Trimming at V came to 4 bases and at J to 4 bases, leaving 6 bases not matched to a gene. This CDR3 is built from 14 residues. CDR1 is SGHRS, CDR2 YFSETQ, per germline. The CDR3 region is CASSLGGGGETQYF. CDR3 DNA: TGCGCCAGCAGCCTCGGGGGGGGCGGAGAGACCCAGTACTTC. Combining the CDR3 with reference TRBV5-1 and TRBJ2-5 gives the whole variable domain KAGVTQTPRYLIKTRGQQVTLSCSPISGHRSVSWYQQTPGQGLQFLFEYFSETQRNKGNFPGRFSGRQFSNSRSEMNVSTLELGDSALYLCASSLGGGGETQYFGPGTRLLVL.

The J gene is TRBJ1-5, the V gene TRBV19, with D possibly being TRBD1 (6 bases). Trimming shortened V by 3 bases and J by 4 bases, and 13 bases separated the two germline ends. The CDR3 loop spans 15 amino acids. CDR1 and CDR2 (germline): LNHDA, SQIVND (reference sequence). As DNA, the CDR3 is TGTGCCAGTAGTATTATAGGGGGAAAGAATCAGCCCCAGCATTTT. This sequence encodes CASSIIGGKNQPQHF.

The gene calls are TRBV4-1 and TRBJ2-1; 14 bases are shared with TRBD2. CDR1 is MGHRA and CDR2 is YSYEKL in the germline V gene. Trimming at V came to 0 bases and at J to 9 bases, leaving 10 bases not matched to a gene. There are 18 residues in the CDR3. The CDR3: CASSQDGRGLAGASEQFF. CDR3 coding DNA: TGCGCCAGCAGCCAAGATGGTAGGGGACTAGCGGGAGCCAGTGAGCAGTTCTTC.

The chain links TRBV6-6 to TRBJ2-1; 12 bases match TRBD2. V lost 1 base and J lost 7; bases outside the gene matches: 2. This CDR3 is 15 amino acids long. Germline CDR1 is MNHNY and CDR2 is SVGAGI (reference sequence). The CDR3 sequence: CASSYLGLAGNEQFF. DNA for the CDR3: TGTGCCAGCAGTTACTTGGGACTAGCGGGTAATGAGCAGTTCTTC.

This sequence joins TRBV24-1 and TRBJ1-2; no reliable D call. V dropped 3 bases and J dropped 8 bases, with 9 bases sitting between them. The CDR3 spans 12 residues. Looked up from germline, CDR1 is KGHDR and CDR2 is SFDVKD. This CDR3 reads CATSDLGLGYTF. For the CDR3, the DNA is TGTGCCACCAGTGATCTCGGGTTGGGCTACACCTTC.

V is TRBV5-5 and J is TRBJ1-3; 7 bases fit TRBD1. With V trimmed by 0 bases and J by 2 bases, 5 bases remained unmatched. This CDR3 spans 16 amino acids. In germline, CDR1 is SGHKS, CDR2 YYEKEE (reference sequence). CDR3 region: CASSLEGAWAGNTIYF. CDR3 DNA sequence: TGTGCCAGCAGCTTGGAGGGGGCCTGGGCTGGAAACACCATATATTTT.

The chain couples TRBV5-1 to TRBJ2-3; 8 positions agree with TRBD2. Trimming cost V 2 bases and J 1 base; bases outside gene matches: 3. The CDR3 sequence is 15 residues long. In germline, CDR1 is SGHRS, CDR2 YFSETQ. The CDR3, as DNA: TGCGCCAGCAGCTTTAGCGGGATCGGCACAGATACGCAGTATTTT. Residues: CASSFSGIGTDTQYF. Filled out from reference TRBV5-1 and TRBJ2-3, the complete variable domain reads KAGVTQTPRYLIKTRGQQVTLSCSPISGHRSVSWYQQTPGQGLQFLFEYFSETQRNKGNFPGRFSGRQFSNSRSEMNVSTLELGDSALYLCASSFSGIGTDTQYFGPGTRLTVL.

Only one count was recorded for this clone. V and J are TRBV27 and TRBJ2-5, with 8 bases fitting TRBD1. Germline assignment: CDR1 MNHEY and CDR2 SMNVEV (reference sequence). This CDR3 is 14 amino acids long. V trimming: 1 base; J trimming: 2 bases; junction bases outside the gene matches: 0. The chain's CDR3 is CASSLWDRQETQYF. DNA of the CDR3: TGTGCCAGCAGTTTATGGGACAGGCAAGAGACCCAGTACTTC.

This chain uses TRBV28 with TRBJ2-1, with a possible D match to TRBD1 (6 bases). Trimming pared 6 bases from V and 1 base from J, leaving 16 bases between. Germline CDR1 reads MDHEN; CDR2 reads SYDVKM. This CDR3 is built from 16 residues. DNA of the CDR3: TGTGCCAGCAGCCCCCCGGGCAGGGGTTCCTACAATGAGCAGTTCTTC. Translation gives CASSPPGRGSYNEQFF.

The chain uses TRBV28 and TRBJ1-5; D is uncertain. V gave up 3 bases and J gave up 7 bases, with 13 bases separating them. Germline CDR1 reads MDHEN; CDR2 reads SYDVKM. There are 14 residues in the CDR3. The CDR3 DNA reads as TGTGCCAGCAGTTTTAAACCCTCAGGCCAGCCCCAGCATTTT. Protein product: CASSFKPSGQPQHF.

This clone was detected only a few times. The chain recombines TRBV7-3 with TRBJ2-3, with 10 positions matching TRBD2. Germline V gives CDR1 SGHTA, CDR2 FQGTGA. Unmatched junction bases numbered 6, after V lost 5 bases and J lost 4 bases. The CDR3 has 15 amino acids. The DNA for the CDR3 is TGTGCCAGCAGCCGCGGGGGGACTAGCGCAGATACGCAGTATTTT. Its translation: CASSRGGTSADTQYF.

The chain employs TRBV19 and TRBJ1-6, with 7 bases that match TRBD1. Unmatched junction bases numbered 7, after V lost 1 base and J lost 10 bases. This CDR3 has 15 residues. Looked up from germline, CDR1 is LNHDA and CDR2 is SQIVND (reference sequence). Written as DNA, the CDR3 is TGTGCCAGTAGTATAGGACAGGGTCGGCGCTCACCCCTCCACTTT. Its translation: CASSIGQGRRSPLHF.

The genes are TRBV5-4 and TRBJ1-1, with D uncertain. V lost 4 bases, J lost 1 base, and 5 bases lay in between. The CDR3 has 12 residues. The germline gives CDR1 SGHNT, CDR2 YYREEE (reference sequence). The CDR3 here is CASSIKNTEAFF. CDR3 nucleotides: TGTGCCAGCAGCATAAAGAACACTGAAGCTTTCTTT.

The chain uses TRBV28 and TRBJ2-7, with D perhaps TRBD2 (6 bases). Per germline, CDR1 MDHEN and CDR2 SYDVKM. The CDR3 spans 14 residues. Trimming left V 8 bases short and J 3 bases short, with 17 bases between. This CDR3 reads CASGRGVSIYEQYF. The CDR3 region has the DNA TGTGCCAGCGGGCGGGGCGTTTCCATCTACGAGCAGTACTTC.

The V call is TRBV29-1, the J call TRBJ1-5; 10 nucleotides match TRBD1. The CDR3 is made up of 16 amino acids. V trimming: 5 bases; J trimming: 1 base; junction bases outside the gene matches: 8. Germline CDR1 is SQVTM and CDR2 is ANQGSEA. The CDR3 here is CSVITSGQGSNQPQHF. The CDR3 DNA follows: TGCAGCGTTATTACCTCGGGACAGGGGAGCAATCAGCCCCAGCATTTT.

V usage is TRBV24-1 and J usage is TRBJ1-5; the match to TRBD1 covers 8 bases. In germline, CDR1 is KGHDR, CDR2 SFDVKD. V lost 6 bases to trimming and J lost 5 bases; unmatched junction nucleotides: 5. This CDR3 spans 14 amino acids. Here the CDR3 reads CATSPGQVDQPQHF. For the CDR3, the DNA is TGTGCCACCAGTCCGGGACAGGTTGATCAGCCCCAGCATTTT.